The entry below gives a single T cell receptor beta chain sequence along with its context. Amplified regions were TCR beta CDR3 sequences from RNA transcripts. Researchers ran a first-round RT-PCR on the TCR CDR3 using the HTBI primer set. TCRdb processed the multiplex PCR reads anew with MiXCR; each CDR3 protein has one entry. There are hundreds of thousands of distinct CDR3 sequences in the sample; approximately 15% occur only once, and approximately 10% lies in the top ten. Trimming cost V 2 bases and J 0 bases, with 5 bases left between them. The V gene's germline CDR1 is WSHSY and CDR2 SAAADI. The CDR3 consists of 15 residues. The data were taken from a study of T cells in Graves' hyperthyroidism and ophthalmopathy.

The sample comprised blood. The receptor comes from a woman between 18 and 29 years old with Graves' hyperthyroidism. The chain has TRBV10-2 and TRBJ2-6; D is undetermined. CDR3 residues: CASSELYSGANVLTF. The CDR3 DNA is TGCGCCAGCAGTGAGCTTTACTCTGGGGCCAACGTCCTGACTTTC.